What follows are 2 T cell receptor beta chains derived from one specimen sequenced in a study of T cell responses to AZD1222 COVID-19 vaccine. Using immunoSEQ multiplex PCR, the repertoire was profiled, and TCRdb retains in-frame clones only, with some absent. There are 150,000 to 250,000 clones in the sample; about nine tenths occur only once, and around 3.6% lies in the top ten. The sequencing used peripheral blood, collected 28 days after the second AZD1222 dose. Every receptor here comes from an adult who received the AZD1222 COVID-19 vaccine.

The chain couples TRBV20-1 to TRBJ1-2; the D gene is possibly TRBD1 (5 bases). CDR1 is DFQATT, CDR2 SNEGSKA, per germline (reference sequence). V was pared by 5 bases and J by 4 bases, with 8 bases between. The CDR3 loop spans 11 amino acids. The CDR3 sequence: CSARQSYGYTF. The CDR3 nucleotides read TGCAGTGCTCGACAGAGCTATGGCTACACCTTC.

This chain connects TRBV7-3 to TRBJ2-6; D is undetermined. Germline V CDR1 and CDR2: SGHTA, FQGTGA. The CDR3 has 15 residues. V was shortened by 5 bases and J by 1 base, with 9 bases between the two germline ends. CDR3 sequence: CASSLPRSGANVLTF. DNA for the CDR3: TGTGCCAGCAGCCTACCCCGATCTGGGGCCAACGTCCTGACTTTC.